Presented here are 25 T cell receptor beta chains from one specimen sequenced in a study of cytomegalovirus exposure and HLA in healthy donors. 13 Jbeta primers and 60 Vbeta primers were used for the PCR. Here immunoSEQ multiplex PCR was the method, and the copy in TCRdb shows in-frame clones only, minus some. Among around 200,000 clones, 82% were seen once, and the ten largest hold nearly 6%. The source material was PBMCs. All receptors come from a man in his forties in good health and CMV-seropositive.

The J gene is TRBJ1-6, the V gene TRBV30, with D unresolved. The CDR3 extends over 12 amino acids. From germline, CDR1 is GTSNPN and CDR2 SVGIG (reference sequence). Deletions cut 3 bases from V and 10 bases from J, with 10 bases between. CDR3 DNA sequence: TGTGCCTGGAGGCCCGGAGGCTCACCCCTCCACTTT. Amino acid sequence: CAWRPGGSPLHF.

The rearrangement joins TRBV18 to TRBJ2-6; possible D gene TRBD2, 5 bases. The CDR3 totals 17 residues. Germline-derived CDR1 and CDR2 are KGHSH and LQKENI. The ends were cut back, 3 bases at V and 0 bases at J, with 12 bases in the middle. CDR3 sequence (DNA): TGTGCCAGCTCACCGTACGGGAAAAGCTCTGGGGCCAACGTCCTGACTTTC. Translating it yields CASSPYGKSSGANVLTF. The full variable domain, rest sourced from reference TRBV18 and TRBJ2-6, is NAGVMQNPRHLVRRRGQEARLRCSPMKGHSHVYWYRQLPEEGLKFMVYLQKENIIDESGMPKERFSAEFPKEGPSILRIQQVVRGDSAAYFCASSPYGKSSGANVLTFGAGSRLTVL.

The chain has TRBV6-5 and TRBJ2-1, with 8 bases that match TRBD1. Looked up from germline, CDR1 is MNHEY and CDR2 is SVGAGI. This CDR3 spans 15 amino acids. V was clipped by 8 bases and J by 3 bases; unmatched bases: 9. The CDR3 loop is CASSKDRANYNEQFF. Written as DNA, the CDR3 is TGTGCCAGCTCGAAGGACAGGGCTAACTACAATGAGCAGTTCTTC.

This chain uses TRBV5-1 with TRBJ2-3, with 10 bases fitting TRBD1. The CDR3 is 15 residues long. Germline V gene data show CDR1 as SGHRS and CDR2 as YFSETQ. The trim removed 5 bases at V and 4 bases at J, leaving 7 bases unmatched. CDR3 DNA: TGCGCCAGCAGTCTGGGGGACAGGGGATCAGATACGCAGTATTTT. Residues: CASSLGDRGSDTQYF.

The chain has TRBV5-4 and TRBJ2-5, with 10 bases aligning to TRBD2. The CDR3 totals 15 residues. The ends lost 5 bases at V and 4 bases at J; junction bases unmatched: 8. Germline values: CDR1 SGHNT, CDR2 YYREEE (reference sequence). CDR3 sequence (DNA): TGTGCCAGCAGTACCTTAGCGGGAGGAGGAGAGACCCAGTACTTC. The encoded protein is CASSTLAGGGETQYF.

The genes are TRBV11-3 and TRBJ2-2; tentatively, D is TRBD1 (6 bases). This CDR3 region has 13 residues. Germline CDR1 SGHNT, CDR2 YENEEA. Between the trimmed V and J ends, which lost 5 bases and 8 bases, there was a span of 12 bases. The CDR3 nucleotides are TGTGCCAGCAGCAAAGGGACAATGGGGGAGCTGTTTTTT. This encodes CASSKGTMGELFF. The full variable domain, its missing parts supplied by reference TRBV11-3 and TRBJ2-2, is EAGVVQSPRYKIIEKKQPVAFWCNPISGHNTLYWYLQNLGQGPELLIRYENEEAVDDSQLPKDRFSAERLKGVDSTLKIQPAELGDSAVYLCASSKGTMGELFFGEGSRLTVL.

The gene calls are TRBV6-5 and TRBJ2-3; D might be TRBD2 (6 bases). CDR3 length: 14 amino acids. V dropped 6 bases and J dropped 2 bases, with 12 bases sitting between them. The germline V gene encodes CDR1 MNHEY and CDR2 SVGAGI. The CDR3 region has the DNA TGTGCCAGCAGCCCGGGACTCCTCACAGATACGCAGTATTTT. Its protein is CASSPGLLTDTQYF.

V gene TRBV27 combines with J gene TRBJ2-5, with D possibly matching TRBD2 (5 bases). Germline-derived CDR1 and CDR2 are MNHEY and SMNVEV (reference sequence). This CDR3 is 14 amino acids long. The V end was cut by 7 bases, the J end by 5 bases, with 17 bases between. CDR3 in DNA: TGTGCCAGCAAGGACTCGAGAGGCTGGGAGACCCAGTACTTC. Protein product: CASKDSRGWETQYF.

This rearrangement joins TRBV2 to TRBJ1-2, with TRBD1 matching over 7 bases. CDR3 length equals 12 residues. V dropped 8 bases and J dropped 7; count of bases not matched to a gene: 7. Per the germline V gene, CDR1 is SNHLY and CDR2 is FYNNEI. The CDR3 region is CASRRQGGGYTF. The CDR3 DNA reads as TGTGCCAGCCGGAGACAGGGAGGTGGCTACACCTTC.

This clone has only one observation. The chain has TRBV7-2 and TRBJ2-5; TRBD2 agrees at 12 bases. CDR3 size: 15 residues. Germline values: CDR1 SGHTA, CDR2 FQGNSA. Trimming removed 5 bases from V and 4 bases from J; junction bases left unmatched: 5. CDR3 coding DNA: TGTGCCAGCAGCAGAACGGGACTAGCGGGAGAGACCCAGTACTTC. Its translation: CASSRTGLAGETQYF.

The CDR3 bases are TGTGCCAGCAGCCTGCCCGGGCGGGGAGATGGCTACACCTTC. Amino acids: CASSLPGRGDGYTF. The chain carries TRBV5-6 and TRBJ1-2; unclear D gene. V lost 4 bases and J lost 6, with 16 bases in between. There are 14 residues in the CDR3. Germline V CDR1 and CDR2: SGHDT, YYEEEE.

The V and J genes are TRBV15 and TRBJ2-3; D might be TRBD1 (5 bases). CDR3 length equals 15 residues. The germline V gene encodes CDR1 LNHNV and CDR2 YYDKDF (reference sequence). The V end lost 0 bases, the J end lost 0 bases, and 7 bases lay between the germline ends. CDR3 amino acids: CATSRDQGSTDTQYF. The CDR3 region has the DNA TGTGCCACCAGCAGAGATCAGGGTAGCACAGATACGCAGTATTTT.

The gene calls are TRBV30 and TRBJ1-1; the match to TRBD1 covers 7 bases. J lost 9 bases, V lost 1 base, and 5 bases had no gene match. The CDR3 totals 12 residues. Per germline, CDR1 GTSNPN and CDR2 SVGIG (reference sequence). CDR3 DNA sequence: TGTGCCTGGAGTGCCCAGGGGGATAAAGCTTTCTTT. It encodes CAWSAQGDKAFF.

The gene calls are TRBV4-2 and TRBJ2-1, with 7 positions matching TRBD1. Germline CDR1 and CDR2: LGHNA and YNFKEQ. V dropped 5 bases and J dropped 9; count of bases not matched to a gene: 7. The CDR3 totals 13 residues. CDR3 amino acids: CASSSDRAGEQFF. CDR3 DNA sequence: TGTGCCAGCAGCTCCGACAGGGCAGGTGAGCAGTTCTTC.

V and J are TRBV27 and TRBJ2-7, with TRBD1 as a possible D gene (5 bases). The germline gives CDR1 MNHEY, CDR2 SMNVEV (reference sequence). The V end was cut by 7 bases, the J end by 3 bases, with 10 bases between. The CDR3 runs 12 residues. CDR3 sequence (DNA): TGTGCCAGCACTTCAGGGAACTACGAGCAGTACTTC. It codes for CASTSGNYEQYF.

About this clone itself: Germline is not matched at one junction end, which may reflect a read error. The J gene is TRBJ1-3, the V gene TRBV7-7, with 8 bases identical to TRBD1. This CDR3 comprises 15 residues. From germline, CDR1 is SSHAT and CDR2 FNYEAQ (reference sequence). The CDR3 DNA reads TGTGCTAGCAGCCCATCGGGACAGGTCGGAAACACCATATATTTT. Encoded protein: CASSPSGQVGNTIYF. Looking up the rest from reference TRBV7-7 and TRBJ1-3 gives the full variable domain: GAGVSQSPRYKVTKRGQDVTLRCDPISSHATLYWYQQALGQGPEFLTYFNYEAQPDKSGLPSDRFSAERPEGSISTLTIQRTEQRDSAMYRCASSPSGQVGNTIYFGEGSWLTVV.

The chain employs TRBV7-9 and TRBJ1-1, with TRBD1 as a possible D gene (6 bases). Germline values: CDR1 SEHNR, CDR2 FQNEAQ (reference sequence). The CDR3 totals 15 residues. V lost 1 base and J 4 bases, leaving 13 bases between the germline ends. CDR3 region: CASSLEVSRGTEAFF. Here the CDR3 DNA reads TGTGCCAGCAGCTTAGAGGTCAGCAGGGGCACTGAAGCTTTCTTT. Together with reference TRBV7-9 and TRBJ1-1, the CDR3 gives the full variable domain: DTGVSQNPRHKITKRGQNVTFRCDPISEHNRLYWYRQTLGQGPEFLTYFQNEAQLEKSRLLSDRFSAERPKGSFSTLEIQRTEQGDSAMYLCASSLEVSRGTEAFFGQGTRLTVV.

The chain couples TRBV10-1 to TRBJ2-1, with TRBD2 identical over 13 bases. After removal of 6 bases from V and 8 bases from J, the junction contained 7 bases not matched to a gene. The V gene's germline CDR1 is WNHNN and CDR2 SYGVQD (reference sequence). The length of the CDR3 is 15 residues. The CDR3 sequence is CASSLGLAGDDEQFF. In DNA form, the CDR3 reads TGCGCCAGCAGCCTCGGACTAGCGGGAGATGATGAGCAGTTCTTC.

The rearrangement joins TRBV25-1 to TRBJ1-3; unclear D gene. Germline V gene lookup returns CDR1 MGHDK and CDR2 SYGVNS. The length of the CDR3 is 16 residues. Trimming removed 2 bases at V and 0 bases at J, with 11 bases between. The CDR3 sequence is CASSELAVNSGNTIYF. CDR3 DNA: TGTGCCAGCAGTGAACTGGCAGTAAACTCTGGAAACACCATATATTTT. Drawing the rest from reference TRBV25-1 and TRBJ1-3, the complete variable domain is EADIYQTPRYLVIGTGKKITLECSQTMGHDKMYWYQQDPGMELHLIHYSYGVNSTEKGDLSSESTVSRIRTEHFPLTLESARPSHTSQYLCASSELAVNSGNTIYFGEGSWLTVV.

This chain uses TRBV2 with TRBJ2-7; D not resolved. Trimming shortened V by 8 bases and J by 5 bases, and 10 bases separated the two germline ends. The germline CDR1 and CDR2 sequences are SNHLY and FYNNEI. The CDR3 runs to 11 residues. The CDR3 loop reads CASLLGDEQYF. In DNA form, the CDR3 reads TGTGCCAGCCTGCTTGGAGACGAGCAGTACTTC.

The V gene is TRBV18, the J gene TRBJ2-5; D gene unclear. With 0 bases removed from V and 4 bases from J, the gap between germline ends came to 6 bases. The CDR3 runs 13 residues. Germline CDR1 and CDR2: KGHSH and LQKENI. The CDR3 region has the DNA TGTGCCAGCTCACCACCGCGAAGAGAGACCCAGTACTTC. This codes for CASSPPRRETQYF.

This clone has at least ten counts. The CDR3 sequence: CAWSTSTGLAHEQFF. CDR3 nucleotide sequence: TGTGCCTGGAGTACTTCCACGGGACTAGCCCATGAGCAGTTCTTC. The rearrangement joins TRBV30 to TRBJ2-1; 9 nucleotides align to TRBD2. Germline CDR1 and CDR2: GTSNPN and SVGIG (reference sequence). This CDR3 is 15 amino acids long. The ends lost 2 bases at V and 8 bases at J; junction bases unmatched: 10.

This chain uses TRBV6-1 with TRBJ1-2, with D perhaps TRBD1 (6 bases). The germline gives CDR1 MNHNS, CDR2 SASEGT. CDR3 length: 15 residues. The V gene lost 7 bases and the J gene lost 0 bases, with 15 bases spanning the gap. In DNA, the CDR3 is TGTGCCAGCACCCCCGACAGGCACGCTAACTATGGCTACACCTTC. Translated, it gives CASTPDRHANYGYTF.

The chain has TRBV2 and TRBJ1-5; 11 bases are a match to TRBD1. This CDR3 is 14 amino acids long. The V gene's germline CDR1 is SNHLY and CDR2 FYNNEI. Trimming took 8 bases from V and 6 from J; bases not matched to a gene: 6. The CDR3 protein is CASLGQGVGQPQHF. CDR3 DNA: TGTGCCAGCTTGGGACAGGGGGTTGGTCAGCCCCAGCATTTT.

This clone is a singleton in its sample. J is TRBJ2-1 and V is TRBV2; TRBD2 matches 9 bases. The CDR3 is 16 residues long. Germline V lookup: CDR1 SNHLY, CDR2 FYNNEI. V dropped 6 bases and J dropped 3; count of bases not matched to a gene: 9. CDR3 in amino acids: CASSRTGLASYNEQFF. In DNA form, the CDR3 reads TGTGCCAGCAGCAGGACAGGACTAGCGAGCTACAATGAGCAGTTCTTC.